This T cell receptor (beta chain) emerged from a study of blood T cells in healthy people across ages. The study's findings and limits: Observed TCR beta diversity per million T cells went down as age went up. This fall followed a roughly linear course with age. The unsorted PBMCs prevented any conclusive comparison of naive versus antigen-experienced cells.

Germline lookup yields CDR1 MNHNY and CDR2 SVGAGI (reference sequence). V lost 8 bases to trimming and J lost 2 bases; unmatched junction nucleotides: 16. This CDR3 is built from 17 residues. A remark on this clonotype: The antigen is undetermined.

Primers used in a second PCR of roughly 7 to 11 cycles were a sample-barcoded 5' primer and a J-beta primer mix. Every cDNA was tagged by a template-switch adaptor with 12 random nucleotides. Per-sample output comprised a minimum of 3 million paired-end reads containing CDR3. TCRdb reprocessed the 5' RACE reads via MiXCR and lists one record per CDR3 protein. The sample shows hundreds of thousands of distinct CDR3 sequences, roughly 43% of them seen only once. Sequencing used blood. The clonotype was recovered from a man older than 75 in good health. The chain uses TRBV6-6 and TRBJ2-5; 8 bases map to TRBD2. The CDR3 coding sequence is TGTGCCAGCCTACCCCTCGTCGGTAGCGGGGAGCAAGAGACCCAGTACTTC. As protein: CASLPLVGSGEQETQYF.